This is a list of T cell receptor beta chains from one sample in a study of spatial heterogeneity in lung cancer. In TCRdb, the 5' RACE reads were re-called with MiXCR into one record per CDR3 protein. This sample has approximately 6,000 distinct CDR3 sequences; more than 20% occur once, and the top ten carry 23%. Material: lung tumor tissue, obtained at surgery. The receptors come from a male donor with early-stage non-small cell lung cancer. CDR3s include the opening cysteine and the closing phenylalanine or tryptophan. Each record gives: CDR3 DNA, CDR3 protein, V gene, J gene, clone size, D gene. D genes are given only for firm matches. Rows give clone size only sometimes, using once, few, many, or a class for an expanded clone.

cdr3_nt: TGCAGCGTGGGGACAGGACATCAGCCCCAGCATTTT
cdr3_aa: CSVGTGHQPQHF
v_call: TRBV29-1
j_call: TRBJ1-5
clone_size: many
d_call: TRBD1

cdr3_nt: TGCAGTGCTAGAAACAGCGATCAGCCCCAGCATTTT
cdr3_aa: CSARNSDQPQHF
v_call: TRBV20-1
j_call: TRBJ1-5
clone_size: medium-sized
d_call: -

cdr3_nt: TGTGCCAGCTCACCGTTAGGGCGGGAGACAGATACGCAGTATTTT
cdr3_aa: CASSPLGRETDTQYF
v_call: TRBV18
j_call: TRBJ2-3
clone_size: -
d_call: TRBD2

cdr3_nt: TGTGCCAGCACCCCAGGTTGGGGAGTTGAGCAGTTCTTC
cdr3_aa: CASTPGWGVEQFF
v_call: TRBV11-2
j_call: TRBJ2-1
clone_size: -
d_call: -

cdr3_nt: TGTGCCAGCAGTTACTCGAGAAATCAGCCCCAGCATTTT
cdr3_aa: CASSYSRNQPQHF
v_call: TRBV6-5
j_call: TRBJ1-5
clone_size: medium-sized
d_call: -

cdr3_nt: TGCAGCGTTATAGCGGGAGGGCCTGCAGATACGCAGTATTTT
cdr3_aa: CSVIAGGPADTQYF
v_call: TRBV29-1
j_call: TRBJ2-3
clone_size: -
d_call: TRBD2

cdr3_nt: TGTGCCAGCGTCAAACCCCTAGCGGGAGCGCGAGATACGCAGTATTTT
cdr3_aa: CASVKPLAGARDTQYF
v_call: TRBV6-2/TRBV6-3
j_call: TRBJ2-3
clone_size: -
d_call: TRBD2

cdr3_nt: TGCAGTGCTGGGCAACTGGGGACAGGGTTCTCCTACAATGAGCAGTTCTTC
cdr3_aa: CSAGQLGTGFSYNEQFF
v_call: TRBV20-1
j_call: TRBJ2-1
clone_size: few
d_call: TRBD1

cdr3_nt: TGCAGCGTAATGCGGACTAGCGGGAGTGATAATGAGCAGTTCTTC
cdr3_aa: CSVMRTSGSDNEQFF
v_call: TRBV29-1
j_call: TRBJ2-1
clone_size: -
d_call: TRBD2

cdr3_nt: TGTGCCAGCAGCTTAGTCGCGATCAGTCGAGACACCTTC
cdr3_aa: CASSLVAISRDTF
v_call: TRBV7-9
j_call: TRBJ1-2
clone_size: medium-sized
d_call: -

cdr3_nt: TGCGCCAGCAGCCAAGCACCCAGGGGAGTCAATGAGCAGTTCTTC
cdr3_aa: CASSQAPRGVNEQFF
v_call: TRBV4-1
j_call: TRBJ2-1
clone_size: medium-sized
d_call: -

cdr3_nt: TGTGCCACCAGCAGGGGGGAGTTGAGGCCCCAGCATTTT
cdr3_aa: CATSRGELRPQHF
v_call: TRBV15
j_call: TRBJ1-5
clone_size: medium-sized
d_call: -

cdr3_nt: TGTGCCAGCAGCCGAAGGGGTGGAGATACGCAGTATTTT
cdr3_aa: CASSRRGGDTQYF
v_call: TRBV7-9
j_call: TRBJ2-3
clone_size: once
d_call: -

cdr3_nt: TGTGCCAGCAGCTCCCGACTAGCAAATGAGCAGTTCTTC
cdr3_aa: CASSSRLANEQFF
v_call: TRBV7-3
j_call: TRBJ2-1
clone_size: medium-sized
d_call: TRBD2

cdr3_nt: TGCGCCAGCAGCTCGTCAGTGGGGGACTCACCCCTCCACTTT
cdr3_aa: CASSSSVGDSPLHF
v_call: TRBV5-1
j_call: TRBJ1-6
clone_size: many
d_call: -

cdr3_nt: TGTGCCAGCAGCCTCTCTAGCGCGGGCACAGATACGCAGTATTTT
cdr3_aa: CASSLSSAGTDTQYF
v_call: TRBV7-3
j_call: TRBJ2-3
clone_size: few
d_call: -

cdr3_nt: TGTGCCAGCAGTTTAGTGTACGAGCAGTACTTC
cdr3_aa: CASSLVYEQYF
v_call: TRBV28
j_call: TRBJ2-7
clone_size: -
d_call: -

cdr3_nt: TGTGCCAGCAGTTTGGGACGTAGCCAAGAGACCCAGTACTTC
cdr3_aa: CASSLGRSQETQYF
v_call: TRBV6-2/TRBV6-3
j_call: TRBJ2-5
clone_size: few
d_call: -

cdr3_nt: TGTGCCATCCAACCGCGTGAGGGCCCAGAGACCCAGTACTTC
cdr3_aa: CAIQPREGPETQYF
v_call: TRBV6-6
j_call: TRBJ2-5
clone_size: -
d_call: -

cdr3_nt: TGCGCCAGCAGCCCCACGGGACAGGGGGCGCATGAGCAGTTCTTC
cdr3_aa: CASSPTGQGAHEQFF
v_call: TRBV5-1
j_call: TRBJ2-1
clone_size: -
d_call: TRBD1

cdr3_nt: TGTGCCAGCACCATCCGACCCCGGGACAGGAGCTACGAGCAGTACTTC
cdr3_aa: CASTIRPRDRSYEQYF
v_call: TRBV7-3
j_call: TRBJ2-7
clone_size: -
d_call: TRBD1

cdr3_nt: TGTGCCAGTGCAACCCCAATCTCTGGGGCCAACGTCCTGACTTTC
cdr3_aa: CASATPISGANVLTF
v_call: TRBV27
j_call: TRBJ2-6
clone_size: medium-sized
d_call: -

cdr3_nt: TGCAGTGCTAGAGATAACGGGAACACCGGGGAGCTGTTTTTT
cdr3_aa: CSARDNGNTGELFF
v_call: TRBV20-1
j_call: TRBJ2-2
clone_size: -
d_call: -

cdr3_nt: TGTGCCAGCAGCTTGGCCCCGGGACAGGGATTCAATGAGCAGTTCTTC
cdr3_aa: CASSLAPGQGFNEQFF
v_call: TRBV11-2
j_call: TRBJ2-1
clone_size: few
d_call: TRBD1

cdr3_nt: TGTGCCAGCAGTTTTTCCTTATCGACAGATACGCAGTATTTT
cdr3_aa: CASSFSLSTDTQYF
v_call: TRBV27
j_call: TRBJ2-3
clone_size: large
d_call: -

cdr3_nt: TGTGCCAGCAGTTTCCTCCGGAATGAGCAGTTCTTC
cdr3_aa: CASSFLRNEQFF
v_call: TRBV27
j_call: TRBJ2-1
clone_size: medium-sized
d_call: -

cdr3_nt: TGTGCCAGCAGCGGCGGAGGCCTTCTCTATGGCTACACCTTC
cdr3_aa: CASSGGGLLYGYTF
v_call: TRBV5-6
j_call: TRBJ1-2
clone_size: medium-sized
d_call: -

cdr3_nt: TGTGCCAGCAGTTACTCGACGGACAGGGGATACGAGCAGTACTTC
cdr3_aa: CASSYSTDRGYEQYF
v_call: TRBV6-6
j_call: TRBJ2-7
clone_size: -
d_call: TRBD1